The rows below give T cell receptor beta chains drawn from one sample of a study of blood T cell repertoires in COVID-19. Produced via immunoSEQ multiplex PCR; TCRdb's table is partial and in-frame only. The repertoire consists of almost 400,000 clones, with about 90% occurring once and the leading ten covering 1.7%. Sequenced input: PBMCs or T cells enriched from blood (not recorded which). Receptors were obtained from a woman aged 25 to 39 who had recovered from COVID-19. CDR3s include the opening cysteine and the closing phenylalanine or tryptophan. D genes are given only for firm matches. Clone size is not always given. Where it is, it says once, few, many or a class for expanded clones.

-	TRBV3-1/TRBV3-2	-	TRBJ1-5	CASSSNRDGPHQPQHF	TGTGCCAGCAGCTCGAACAGGGACGGGCCCCATCAGCCCCAGCATTTT
-	TRBV19	TRBD2	TRBJ2-1	CASSGTSGTEQFF	TGTGCCAGTAGTGGGACTAGCGGGACAGAGCAGTTCTTC
-	TRBV2	-	TRBJ1-5	CASSERLGPSDQPQHF	TGTGCCAGCAGTGAACGGTTGGGGCCGAGTGATCAGCCCCAGCATTTT
-	TRBV30	-	TRBJ2-7	CAWETGYEQYF	TGTGCCTGGGAAACAGGGTACGAGCAGTACTTC
-	TRBV13	TRBD2	TRBJ2-3	CASSLATGTSGITDTQYF	TGTGCCAGCAGCTTAGCCACCGGGACTAGCGGAATCACAGATACGCAGTATTTT
-	TRBV7-2	TRBD2	TRBJ2-7	CASSLDVAGNYEQYF	TGTGCCAGCAGCTTAGACGTAGCGGGAAACTACGAGCAGTACTTC
-	TRBV12-3/TRBV12-4	TRBD1	TRBJ2-7	CLSSGTGEYEQYF	TGTCTCTCCTCCGGGACAGGGGAGTACGAGCAGTACTTC
-	TRBV7-2	-	TRBJ1-1	CASSLFPGNTEAFF	TGTGCCAGCAGCTTATTTCCGGGGAACACTGAAGCTTTCTTT
-	TRBV19	-	TRBJ2-3	CASSSGGLRERLTDTQYF	TGTGCCAGTAGTTCGGGGGGCTTGAGGGAGCGGCTTACAGATACGCAGTATTTT
-	TRBV27	TRBD1	TRBJ1-2	CASSRYRGMFTF	TGTGCCAGCAGTAGATACAGGGGTATGTTCACCTTC
-	TRBV29-1	TRBD1	TRBJ1-2	CSVVILRGTDANYGYTF	TGCAGCGTTGTGATTTTGAGGGGGACAGATGCTAACTATGGCTACACCTTC
-	TRBV29-1	TRBD1	TRBJ1-1	CSVYRGRWTEAFF	TGCAGCGTTTACAGGGGGCGTTGGACTGAAGCTTTCTTT
-	TRBV27	-	TRBJ2-7	CASSIRTELSYEQYF	TGTGCCAGCAGCATAAGGACAGAGTTGTCCTACGAGCAGTACTTC
-	TRBV28	-	TRBJ2-7	CASSTDRYEQYF	TGTGCCAGCAGCACAGACAGGTACGAGCAGTACTTC
-	TRBV9	TRBD2	TRBJ2-3	CASTGTGGLADTQYF	TGTGCCAGCACCGGAACGGGGGGGCTCGCAGATACGCAGTATTTT
-	TRBV6-5	TRBD1	TRBJ2-5	CASTKDRETQYF	TGTGCCAGCACCAAGGACAGGGAGACCCAGTACTTC
-	TRBV20-1	-	TRBJ1-2	CSASRSDYGYTF	TGCAGTGCTAGTCGGTCCGACTATGGCTACACCTTC
-	TRBV15	TRBD1	TRBJ1-1	CATSREQGRTEAFF	TGTGCCACCAGCAGGGAACAGGGGAGAACTGAAGCTTTCTTT
-	TRBV7-6	TRBD2	TRBJ2-7	CASSLPLAGSGEQYF	TGTGCCAGCAGCTTACCCCTAGCGGGGTCGGGGGAGCAGTACTTC
-	TRBV5-1	-	TRBJ1-2	CASSLGHGRAESGYTF	TGCGCCAGCAGCTTGGGTCATGGCAGGGCGGAATCTGGCTACACCTTC
-	TRBV7-3	-	TRBJ2-3	CASSRDPRGAGDTQYF	TGTGCCAGCAGCCGCGACCCCCGGGGGGCGGGGGATACGCAGTATTTT
-	TRBV3-1/TRBV3-2	-	TRBJ1-6	CASSPTAGVFYSPLHF	TGTGCCAGCAGCCCGACCGCGGGGGTATTTTATTCACCCCTCCACTTT
-	TRBV6-5	-	TRBJ1-5	CASSPRDTSNQPQHF	TGTGCCAGCAGTCCCCGGGACACTAGCAATCAGCCCCAGCATTTT
-	TRBV6-5	TRBD1	TRBJ1-6	CASSRDSNSPLHF	TGTGCCAGCAGTCGGGACAGCAATTCACCCCTCCACTTT
-	TRBV4-1	-	TRBJ2-7	CASSPTRGYEQYF	TGCGCCAGCAGCCCCACCAGGGGCTACGAGCAGTACTTC
-	TRBV6-6	TRBD2	TRBJ2-7	CASSPRLAGEAPALYEQYF	TGTGCCAGCAGTCCTCGACTAGCGGGAGAGGCGCCGGCCCTATACGAGCAGTACTTC
-	TRBV24-1	TRBD1	TRBJ2-1	CATSDLDRGDSLFSSYNEQFF	TGTGCCACCAGTGACCTCGACAGGGGTGATAGCCTTTTCAGCTCCTACAATGAGCAGTTCTTC
-	TRBV20-1	-	TRBJ2-7	CSASKGVSSYEQYF	TGCAGTGCTAGTAAGGGGGTTAGCTCCTACGAGCAGTACTTC
-	TRBV29-1	-	TRBJ1-1	CSVCAGGWTEAFF	TGCAGCGTGTGCGCCGGGGGGTGGACTGAAGCTTTCTTT
-	TRBV30	TRBD2	TRBJ2-2	CAWDVTSGSNTGELFF	TGTGCCTGGGATGTCACTAGCGGTTCGAACACCGGGGAGCTGTTTTTT
-	TRBV6-5	TRBD1	TRBJ1-5	CASSYLGQGVDQPQHF	TGTGCCAGCAGTTACCTTGGACAGGGAGTAGATCAGCCCCAGCATTTT
-	TRBV11-2	-	TRBJ1-4	CASSLVGGGGRRNEKLFF	TGTGCCAGCAGCTTAGTGGGAGGCGGCGGCCGCCGTAATGAAAAACTGTTTTTT
-	TRBV5-1	TRBD1	TRBJ1-2	CASSLGGQTYGYTF	TGCGCCAGCAGCTTGGGGGGACAGACCTATGGCTACACCTTC
few	TRBV9	-	TRBJ2-7	CASSISTAPRDEQYF	TGTGCCAGCAGCATTTCAACAGCCCCCCGCGACGAGCAGTACTTC
-	TRBV18	-	TRBJ1-2	CASSQDRRYGYTF	TGTGCCAGCTCACAAGACAGGCGCTATGGCTACACCTTC
-	TRBV4-1	-	TRBJ1-1	CASSQDQFEGEITEAFF	TGCGCCAGCAGCCAAGATCAGTTCGAGGGAGAAATAACTGAAGCTTTCTTT
-	TRBV29-1	TRBD1	TRBJ1-4	CSVRGTENPENEKLFF	TGCAGCGTTAGGGGGACAGAAAATCCAGAAAATGAAAAACTGTTTTTT
-	TRBV18	TRBD1	TRBJ1-2	CASSPGQGIYGYTF	TGTGCCAGCTCCCCCGGACAGGGGATCTATGGCTACACCTTC
-	TRBV12-3/TRBV12-4	TRBD1	TRBJ2-7	CASRETGNYEQYF	TGTGCCAGCAGAGAGACAGGGAACTACGAGCAGTACTTC
once	TRBV20-1	TRBD1	TRBJ1-4	CSASDRAKLFF	TGCAGTGCTTCGGACAGGGCAAAACTGTTTTTT
-	TRBV29-1	TRBD1	TRBJ2-1	CSARQGGSYNEQFF	TGCAGCGCCAGACAGGGGGGATCCTACAATGAGCAGTTCTTC
-	TRBV4-1	TRBD2	TRBJ2-7	CASSESAPGLASPYEQYF	TGCGCCAGCAGCGAATCAGCCCCCGGACTAGCTTCACCCTACGAGCAGTACTTC
-	TRBV2	TRBD1	TRBJ1-2	CATPRTGNENGYTF	TGTGCCACCCCCCGGACAGGTAACGAGAATGGCTACACCTTC
-	TRBV9	TRBD1	TRBJ2-1	CASSVGLDRVLYEQFF	TGTGCCAGCAGCGTAGGACTGGACAGGGTATTGTATGAGCAGTTCTTC
once	TRBV14	-	TRBJ1-1	CASSLDRNTEAFF	TGTGCCAGCAGCCTCGACAGGAACACTGAAGCTTTCTTT
-	TRBV4-1	TRBD2	TRBJ2-3	CASSQAVNGGVDTQYF	TGCGCCAGCAGCCAAGCAGTCAACGGGGGGGTAGATACGCAGTATTTT
few	TRBV19	TRBD2	TRBJ2-3	CASSLNRGGGTQYF	TGTGCCAGTAGTCTAAACCGGGGGGGCGGTACGCAGTATTTT
-	TRBV11-2	-	TRBJ1-1	CASSLADRIYTEAFF	TGTGCCAGCAGCTTAGCTGACAGAATATACACTGAAGCTTTCTTT
-	TRBV2	TRBD1	TRBJ1-1	CASRKDRSDTEAFF	TGTGCCAGCAGGAAGGACAGGTCGGACACTGAAGCTTTCTTT
-	TRBV30	-	TRBJ2-1	CAWSGRDSQFF	TGTGCCTGGAGTGGCCGGGACTCTCAGTTCTTC
-	TRBV5-6	TRBD1	TRBJ1-6	CASSFGGQGYNSPLHF	TGTGCCAGCAGTTTCGGCGGACAGGGCTATAATTCACCCCTCCACTTT
-	TRBV4-1	TRBD1	TRBJ1-2	CASSHSQGLAGYTF	TGCGCCAGCAGCCACTCACAGGGGTTGGCTGGCTACACCTTC
-	TRBV9	-	TRBJ2-1	CASSGPLGGEQFF	TGTGCCAGCAGCGGACCCCTGGGGGGTGAGCAGTTCTTC
-	TRBV9	-	TRBJ2-3	CASSVAGRQRADTQYF	TGTGCCAGCAGCGTAGCTGGTCGCCAGCGCGCAGATACGCAGTATTTT
-	TRBV5-1	TRBD1	TRBJ2-7	CASSLGTGNFNEQYF	TGCGCCAGCAGCTTGGGGACAGGGAATTTCAACGAGCAGTACTTC
-	TRBV5-1	TRBD2	TRBJ2-7	CASSWGTSGSYEQYF	TGCGCCAGCAGCTGGGGGACTAGCGGTTCCTACGAGCAGTACTTC
-	TRBV5-4	TRBD2	TRBJ2-7	CASSLDPSGTYEQYF	TGTGCCAGCAGCTTGGATCCTAGCGGGACCTACGAGCAGTACTTC
-	TRBV20-1	TRBD2	TRBJ2-7	CSAQRGGQYF	TGCAGTGCTCAGCGCGGGGGGCAGTACTTC